Listed below are T cell receptor beta chains from one sample, sequenced in a study of cytomegalovirus exposure and HLA in healthy donors. Repertoires were generated with immunoSEQ multiplex PCR, while TCRdb's copy carries only in-frame clones and drops some. The table lists 130,000 to 150,000 clones, about 84% of them singletons. The sequenced sample consisted of PBMCs. The receptors come from a male donor in good health and CMV-seronegative. The CDR3 runs from the conserved cysteine through the conserved F or W. Each record gives: V gene, D gene, J gene, clone size, CDR3 protein, CDR3 DNA. The D gene is left open where the match is weak. A clone size is listed for some rows: how often the clone was seen (once, few, many), or a class if it is expanded.

v_gene: TRBV9; d_gene: .; j_gene: TRBJ2-2; abundance: few; CDR3aa: CASSPRGTGELFF; CDR3nt: TGTGCCAGCAGCCCCCGGGGCACCGGGGAGCTGTTTTTT
v_gene: TRBV28; d_gene: .; j_gene: TRBJ1-1; abundance: .; CDR3aa: CASRLWGVLNTEAFF; CDR3nt: TGTGCCAGCAGACTCTGGGGGGTTTTGAACACTGAAGCTTTCTTT
v_gene: TRBV18; d_gene: .; j_gene: TRBJ2-5; abundance: .; CDR3aa: CASSPPSKPGETQYF; CDR3nt: TGTGCCAGCTCACCACCGTCTAAGCCCGGGGAGACCCAGTACTTC
v_gene: TRBV27; d_gene: TRBD1; j_gene: TRBJ2-3; abundance: .; CDR3aa: CASSLSMGQGVSTDTQYF; CDR3nt: TGTGCCAGCAGTTTATCGATGGGACAGGGGGTGAGCACAGATACGCAGTATTTT
v_gene: TRBV19; d_gene: .; j_gene: TRBJ1-5; abundance: .; CDR3aa: CASRGGRQPQHF; CDR3nt: TGTGCCAGTAGAGGAGGGAGGCAGCCCCAGCATTTT
v_gene: TRBV5-1; d_gene: TRBD1; j_gene: TRBJ1-4; abundance: few; CDR3aa: CASSLSRDRGGKLFF; CDR3nt: TGCGCCAGCAGCTTGAGTCGGGACAGGGGTGGAAAACTGTTTTTT
v_gene: TRBV7-9; d_gene: TRBD1; j_gene: TRBJ1-6; abundance: .; CDR3aa: CAGRQGDSPLHF; CDR3nt: TGTGCCGGTAGACAGGGGGATTCACCCCTCCACTTT
v_gene: TRBV6-5; d_gene: .; j_gene: TRBJ2-1; abundance: .; CDR3aa: CASSYSMAGSYNEQFF; CDR3nt: TGTGCCAGCAGTTACTCGATGGCGGGCTCCTACAATGAGCAGTTCTTC
v_gene: TRBV27; d_gene: TRBD2; j_gene: TRBJ2-5; abundance: .; CDR3aa: CASSSLLAGMVVETQYF; CDR3nt: TGTGCCAGCAGTTCCCTCCTAGCGGGAATGGTAGTGGAGACCCAGTACTTC
v_gene: TRBV30; d_gene: TRBD2; j_gene: TRBJ2-3; abundance: .; CDR3aa: CAWSDYGRGSDTQYF; CDR3nt: TGTGCCTGGAGTGACTACGGGAGGGGGTCAGATACGCAGTATTTT
v_gene: TRBV4-1; d_gene: .; j_gene: TRBJ2-2; abundance: .; CDR3aa: CASSSSYTGELFF; CDR3nt: TGCGCCAGCAGCTCCTCTTATACCGGGGAGCTGTTTTTT
v_gene: TRBV19; d_gene: .; j_gene: TRBJ2-1; abundance: .; CDR3aa: CASSIGRQDPFDEQFF; CDR3nt: TGTGCCAGTAGTATCGGCCGACAGGACCCTTTTGATGAGCAGTTCTTC
v_gene: TRBV28; d_gene: TRBD1; j_gene: TRBJ2-5; abundance: once; CDR3aa: CASRPGQGALNQETQYF; CDR3nt: TGTGCCAGCAGGCCGGGACAGGGGGCGTTGAACCAAGAGACCCAGTACTTC
v_gene: TRBV6-5; d_gene: .; j_gene: TRBJ1-2; abundance: .; CDR3aa: CASSSRDVSNYGYTF; CDR3nt: TGTGCCAGCAGCTCCCGGGATGTCTCTAACTATGGCTACACCTTC
v_gene: TRBV4-2; d_gene: TRBD2; j_gene: TRBJ2-5; abundance: once; CDR3aa: CASSPLGAGVQETQYF; CDR3nt: TGTGCCAGCAGCCCTCTAGGGGCGGGAGTCCAAGAGACCCAGTACTTC
v_gene: TRBV5-4; d_gene: TRBD2; j_gene: TRBJ2-1; abundance: .; CDR3aa: CASSLDQTGGREQFF; CDR3nt: TGTGCCAGCAGCTTGGACCAGACGGGCGGGAGGGAGCAGTTCTTC
v_gene: TRBV28; d_gene: TRBD1; j_gene: TRBJ1-4; abundance: once; CDR3aa: CASRRTGLNEKLFF; CDR3nt: TGTGCCAGCAGACGGACAGGGCTTAATGAAAAACTGTTTTTT
v_gene: TRBV18; d_gene: TRBD1; j_gene: TRBJ1-2; abundance: .; CDR3aa: CASSPGAGQYGYTF; CDR3nt: TGTGCCAGCTCACCAGGGGCGGGACAGTATGGCTACACCTTC
v_gene: TRBV4-1; d_gene: .; j_gene: TRBJ1-5; abundance: .; CDR3aa: CASSQENRNEYQPQHF; CDR3nt: TGCGCCAGCAGCCAAGAGAACAGAAACGAGTATCAGCCCCAGCATTTT
v_gene: TRBV19; d_gene: .; j_gene: TRBJ1-5; abundance: .; CDR3aa: CASDWGRGNQPQHF; CDR3nt: TGTGCCAGTGATTGGGGGCGCGGCAATCAGCCCCAGCATTTT
v_gene: TRBV2; d_gene: .; j_gene: TRBJ2-7; abundance: .; CDR3aa: CASSENYPSYEQYF; CDR3nt: TGTGCCAGCAGTGAAAACTACCCTTCCTACGAGCAGTACTTC
v_gene: TRBV15; d_gene: TRBD2; j_gene: TRBJ2-1; abundance: .; CDR3aa: CATGEGGSQFF; CDR3nt: TGTGCCACGGGGGAGGGCGGGAGTCAGTTCTTC
v_gene: TRBV7-9; d_gene: .; j_gene: TRBJ2-1; abundance: .; CDR3aa: CASRRVEQFF; CDR3nt: TGTGCCAGCCGGCGGGTTGAGCAGTTCTTC
v_gene: TRBV6-1; d_gene: .; j_gene: TRBJ1-1; abundance: once; CDR3aa: CASSVQGPNTEAFF; CDR3nt: TGTGCCAGCAGTGTACAGGGACCTAACACTGAAGCTTTCTTT
v_gene: TRBV18; d_gene: .; j_gene: TRBJ1-4; abundance: .; CDR3aa: CASSPQGGTNEKLFF; CDR3nt: TGTGCCAGCTCACCGCAGGGAGGGACTAATGAAAAACTGTTTTTT
v_gene: TRBV23-1; d_gene: TRBD1; j_gene: TRBJ2-7; abundance: .; CDR3aa: CANHPGQLSYEQYF; CDR3nt: TGCGCCAACCACCCGGGACAGCTCTCCTACGAGCAGTACTTC
v_gene: TRBV5-1; d_gene: .; j_gene: TRBJ2-2; abundance: .; CDR3aa: CASSSQITGELFF; CDR3nt: TGCGCCAGCAGCTCACAGATCACCGGGGAGCTGTTTTTT